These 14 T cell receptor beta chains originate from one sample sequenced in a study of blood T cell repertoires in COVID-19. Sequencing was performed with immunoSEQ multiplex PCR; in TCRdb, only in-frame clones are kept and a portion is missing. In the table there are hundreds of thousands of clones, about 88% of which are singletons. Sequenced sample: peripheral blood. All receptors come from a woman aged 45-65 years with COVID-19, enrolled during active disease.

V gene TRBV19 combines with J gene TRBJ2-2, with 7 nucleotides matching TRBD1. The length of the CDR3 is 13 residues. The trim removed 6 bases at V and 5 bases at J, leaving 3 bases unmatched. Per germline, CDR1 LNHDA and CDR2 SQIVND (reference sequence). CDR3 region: CASRHRGTGELFF. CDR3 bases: TGTGCCAGTAGACACAGGGGAACCGGGGAGCTGTTTTTT.

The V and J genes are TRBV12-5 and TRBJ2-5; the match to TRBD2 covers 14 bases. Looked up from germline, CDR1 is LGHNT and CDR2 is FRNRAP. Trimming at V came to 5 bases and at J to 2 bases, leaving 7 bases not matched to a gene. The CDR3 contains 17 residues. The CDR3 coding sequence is TGTGCTAGTGGTCTCGCCGGACTAGCGGGGGGACAAGAGACCCAGTACTTC. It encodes CASGLAGLAGGQETQYF.

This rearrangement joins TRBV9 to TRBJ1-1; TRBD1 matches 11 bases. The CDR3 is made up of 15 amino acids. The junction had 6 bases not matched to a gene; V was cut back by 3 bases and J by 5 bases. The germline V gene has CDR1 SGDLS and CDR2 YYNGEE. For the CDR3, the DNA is TGTGCCAGCAGCGGAAGGGACAGGGGGGAGACTGAAGCTTTCTTT. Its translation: CASSGRDRGETEAFF.

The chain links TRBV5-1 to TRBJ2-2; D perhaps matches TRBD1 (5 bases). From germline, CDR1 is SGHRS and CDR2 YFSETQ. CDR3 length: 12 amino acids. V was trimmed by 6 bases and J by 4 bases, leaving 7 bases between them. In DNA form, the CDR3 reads TGCGCCAGCAAGGGGCTCACCGGGGAGCTGTTTTTT. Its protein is CASKGLTGELFF.

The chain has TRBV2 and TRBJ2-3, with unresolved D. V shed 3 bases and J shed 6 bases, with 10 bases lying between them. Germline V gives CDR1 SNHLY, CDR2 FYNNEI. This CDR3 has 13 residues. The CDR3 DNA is TGTGCCAGCAGTGAGGAGCAGTGGGATACGCAGTATTTT. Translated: CASSEEQWDTQYF.

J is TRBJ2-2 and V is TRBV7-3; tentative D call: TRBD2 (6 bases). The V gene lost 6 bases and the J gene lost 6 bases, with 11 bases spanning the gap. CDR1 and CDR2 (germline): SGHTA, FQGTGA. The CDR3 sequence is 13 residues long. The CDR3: CASSSPGAGELFF. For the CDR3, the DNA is TGTGCCAGCAGTTCTCCGGGGGCCGGGGAGCTGTTTTTT.

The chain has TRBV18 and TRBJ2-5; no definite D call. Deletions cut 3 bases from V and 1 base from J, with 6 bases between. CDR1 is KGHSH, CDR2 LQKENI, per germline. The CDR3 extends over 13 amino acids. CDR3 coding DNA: TGTGCCAGCTCACCGAGTAGCCAAGAGACCCAGTACTTC. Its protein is CASSPSSQETQYF.

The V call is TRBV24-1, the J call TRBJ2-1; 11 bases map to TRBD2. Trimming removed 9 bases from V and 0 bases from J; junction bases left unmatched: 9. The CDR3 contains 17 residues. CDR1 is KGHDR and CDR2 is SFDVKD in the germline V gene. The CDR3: CATEGSGGDSSYNEQFF. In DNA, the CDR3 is TGTGCCACCGAGGGTAGCGGGGGGGACAGCTCCTACAATGAGCAGTTCTTC.

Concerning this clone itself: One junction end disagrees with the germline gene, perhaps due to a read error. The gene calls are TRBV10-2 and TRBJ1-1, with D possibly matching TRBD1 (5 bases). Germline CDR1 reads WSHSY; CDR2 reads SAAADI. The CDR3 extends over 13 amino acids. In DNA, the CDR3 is TGCGCCATCAGACAGACTATGAACGCTGAAGCTTTCTTT. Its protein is CAIRQTMNAEAFF.

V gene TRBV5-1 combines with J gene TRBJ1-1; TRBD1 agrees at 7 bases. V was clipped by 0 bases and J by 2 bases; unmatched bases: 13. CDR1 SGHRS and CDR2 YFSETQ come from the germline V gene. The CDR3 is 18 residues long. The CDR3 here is CASSLAPSTDRANTEAFF. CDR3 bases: TGCGCCAGCAGCTTGGCCCCATCCACCGACAGGGCCAACACTGAAGCTTTCTTT. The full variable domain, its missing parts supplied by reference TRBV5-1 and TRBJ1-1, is KAGVTQTPRYLIKTRGQQVTLSCSPISGHRSVSWYQQTPGQGLQFLFEYFSETQRNKGNFPGRFSGRQFSNSRSEMNVSTLELGDSALYLCASSLAPSTDRANTEAFFGQGTRLTVV.

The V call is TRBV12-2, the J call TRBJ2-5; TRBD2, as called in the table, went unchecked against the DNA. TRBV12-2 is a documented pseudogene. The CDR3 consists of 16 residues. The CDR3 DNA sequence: TGTGCAAGTCGCCCCCGGTCCGGGGTGAGGAGAGAGACCCAGTACTTC. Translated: CASRPRSGVRRETQYF.

The CDR3 spells CASSQDPGGYGYTF. CDR3 bases: TGCGCCAGCAGCCAAGACCCAGGGGGCTATGGCTACACCTTC. This chain links TRBV4-1 with TRBJ1-2; 7 bases fit TRBD1. V lost 0 bases and J lost 4; bases outside the gene matches: 2. Germline values: CDR1 MGHRA, CDR2 YSYEKL. CDR3 length: 14 residues.

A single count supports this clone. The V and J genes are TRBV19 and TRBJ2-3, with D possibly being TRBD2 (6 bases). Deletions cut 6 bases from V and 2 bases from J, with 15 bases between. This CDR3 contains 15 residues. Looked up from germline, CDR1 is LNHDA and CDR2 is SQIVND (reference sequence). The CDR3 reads CASRGLGGNTDTQYF. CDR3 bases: TGTGCCAGTAGAGGTCTTGGGGGGAACACAGATACGCAGTATTTT.

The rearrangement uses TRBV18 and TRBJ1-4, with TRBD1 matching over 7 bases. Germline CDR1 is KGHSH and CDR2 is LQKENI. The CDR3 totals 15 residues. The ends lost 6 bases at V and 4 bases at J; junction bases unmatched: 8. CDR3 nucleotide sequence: TGTGCCAGCTCGAAACCGGGACAGATTAATGAAAAACTGTTTTTT. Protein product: CASSKPGQINEKLFF.